Each of the 30 T cell receptor beta chains below was sequenced from the same sample in a study of cytomegalovirus exposure and HLA in healthy donors. Primers included in the PCR were 60 Vbeta and 13 Jbeta primers. Produced via immunoSEQ multiplex PCR; TCRdb's table is partial and in-frame only. The sample contains some 200,000 clones, around three quarters of which appear only once. The sequenced material came from PBMCs. These receptors all stem from a woman between 45 and 60 years old in good health and CMV-seronegative.

The rearrangement uses TRBV7-9 and TRBJ1-1; 9 bases align to TRBD1. Germline trimming cut 5 bases from V and 4 bases from J; bases unmatched to any gene: 20. The CDR3 spans 19 residues. Germline loops: CDR1 SEHNR, CDR2 FQNEAQ (reference sequence). CDR3 sequence reads: CASSLDLGQGNAWGTEAFF. The CDR3 nucleotides read TGTGCCAGCAGCCTCGACTTGGGACAGGGTAATGCTTGGGGCACTGAAGCTTTCTTT.

This chain links TRBV5-1 with TRBJ2-1; 8 bases align to TRBD2. The CDR3 extends over 16 amino acids. J lost 5 bases, V lost 4 bases, and 11 bases had no gene match. Germline V gene data show CDR1 as SGHRS and CDR2 as YFSETQ. The CDR3 nucleotides read TGCGCCAGCAGCCTCTTTTCGGGAGGGAGCCACAATGAGCAGTTCTTC. Translated, it gives CASSLFSGGSHNEQFF.

The chain has TRBV2 and TRBJ2-7, with TRBD1 matching 7 bases. V lost 8 bases, J lost 2 bases, and 6 bases stayed unmatched. The CDR3 runs 13 residues. The V gene's germline CDR1 is SNHLY and CDR2 FYNNEI. CDR3 amino acids: CASRPGTAYEQYF. The CDR3 DNA is TGTGCCAGCCGGCCAGGGACAGCCTACGAGCAGTACTTC.

The sample holds a few counts of this clone. The chain joins TRBV19 to TRBJ1-5, with D possibly TRBD1 on 5 matching bases. This CDR3 has 13 residues. Deletions cut 7 bases from V and 5 bases from J, with 12 bases between. CDR1 LNHDA and CDR2 SQIVND come from the germline V gene (reference sequence). The DNA for the CDR3 is TGTGCCAGTACTTACAGGAGGGATCAGCCCCAGCATTTT. This codes for CASTYRRDQPQHF.

The chain has TRBV5-5 and TRBJ2-4, with a tentative D call TRBD1 (7 bases). This CDR3 contains 13 residues. V lost 7 bases and J 4 bases, leaving 12 bases between the germline ends. Germline values: CDR1 SGHKS, CDR2 YYEKEE (reference sequence). CDR3 in DNA: TGTGCCAGCGGACTACAGGGGAAAAACATTCAGTACTTC. It specifies CASGLQGKNIQYF. The full variable domain, rest sourced from reference TRBV5-5 and TRBJ2-4, is DAGVTQSPTHLIKTRGQQVTLRCSPISGHKSVSWYQQVLGQGPQFIFQYYEKEERGRGNFPDRFSARQFPNYSSELNVNALLLGDSALYLCASGLQGKNIQYFGAGTRLSVL.

This clone was seen more than once but under ten times. The gene calls are TRBV19 and TRBJ1-3; TRBD1 is a possible D gene (6 bases). CDR3 size: 17 residues. Between the trimmed V and J ends, which lost 3 bases and 0 bases, there was a span of 15 bases. CDR1 is LNHDA, CDR2 SQIVND, per germline (reference sequence). This chain's CDR3 is CASSIAGTLLSGNTIYF. The CDR3 nucleotides are TGTGCCAGTAGTATCGCCGGGACATTACTCTCTGGAAACACCATATATTTT.

In this sample, this clone turned up a few times. The J gene is TRBJ2-7, the V gene TRBV7-2, with D hard to call. There are 12 residues in the CDR3. Germline-derived CDR1 and CDR2 are SGHTA and FQGNSA. V dropped 4 bases and J dropped 0 bases, with 4 bases sitting between them. The CDR3 DNA sequence: TGTGCCAGCAGCTCCCTCTCCTACGAGCAGTACTTC. Residues: CASSSLSYEQYF.

This rearrangement joins TRBV19 to TRBJ1-3; a weak D match, TRBD1 (5 bases). This CDR3 has 15 residues. Trimming took off 5 bases at V and 2 bases at J, with 13 bases between the two ends. Germline loops: CDR1 LNHDA, CDR2 SQIVND (reference sequence). The CDR3 sequence: CASSVTGTPGNTIYF. The CDR3 DNA reads as TGTGCCAGTAGTGTAACCGGGACTCCTGGAAACACCATATATTTT. The variable domain in full, completed from reference TRBV19 and TRBJ1-3, reads DGGITQSPKYLFRKEGQNVTLSCEQNLNHDAMYWYRQDPGQGLRLIYYSQIVNDFQKGDIAEGYSVSREKKESFPLTVTSAQKNPTAFYLCASSVTGTPGNTIYFGEGSWLTVV.

The chain joins TRBV4-1 to TRBJ2-1, with D perhaps matching TRBD2 (6 bases). The CDR3 is made up of 14 amino acids. Trimming took off 1 base at V and 4 bases at J, with 8 bases between the two ends. CDR1 and CDR2 (germline): MGHRA, YSYEKL. The CDR3 loop is CASSQGGVYNEQFF. CDR3 sequence (DNA): TGCGCCAGCAGCCAAGGGGGGGTTTACAATGAGCAGTTCTTC.

V gene TRBV15 combines with J gene TRBJ2-5; tentative D call: TRBD2 (6 bases). This CDR3 spans 14 amino acids. Looked up from germline, CDR1 is LNHNV and CDR2 is YYDKDF (reference sequence). Trimming removed 4 bases from V and 2 bases from J, with 11 bases in between. Here the CDR3 DNA reads TGTGCCACCAGCATGGGGACTTTTCAAGAGACCCAGTACTTC. Protein product: CATSMGTFQETQYF.

The genes are TRBV2 and TRBJ2-7, with TRBD2 matching over 12 bases. The CDR3 is 16 amino acids. Trimming took 8 bases from V and 3 from J; bases not matched to a gene: 11. The germline CDR1 and CDR2 sequences are SNHLY and FYNNEI. The CDR3 DNA is TGTGCCAGCTACCGACTAGCGGGGGTAGGGAACTACGAGCAGTACTTC. Protein: CASYRLAGVGNYEQYF. Filled out from reference TRBV2 and TRBJ2-7, the complete variable domain reads EPEVTQTPSHQVTQMGQEVILRCVPISNHLYFYWYRQILGQKVEFLVSFYNNEISEKSEIFDDQFSVERPDGSNFTLKIRSTKLEDSAMYFCASYRLAGVGNYEQYFGPGTRLTVT.

The gene calls are TRBV11-3 and TRBJ2-1; 9 nucleotides align to TRBD1. This CDR3 contains 15 residues. Per germline, CDR1 SGHNT and CDR2 YENEEA. J gave up 1 base and V 5 bases, and 3 bases lay outside the gene matches. The CDR3 loop reads CASSPGQGSYNEQFF. DNA of the CDR3: TGTGCCAGCAGCCCGGGACAGGGTTCCTACAATGAGCAGTTCTTC.

The V gene is TRBV7-9, the J gene TRBJ1-5; unclear D gene. Germline V lookup: CDR1 SEHNR, CDR2 FQNEAQ (reference sequence). V was clipped by 1 base and J by 4 bases, with 11 bases between them. The length of the CDR3 is 15 residues. The DNA for the CDR3 is TGTGCCAGCAGCTTAGATTCGCTAGGTAATCAGCCCCAGCATTTT. Translating it yields CASSLDSLGNQPQHF.

The V call is TRBV18, the J call TRBJ2-7; TRBD1 matches at 7 bases. With V trimmed by 4 bases and J by 6 bases, 6 bases remained unmatched. Germline loops: CDR1 KGHSH, CDR2 LQKENI. This CDR3 is 13 amino acids long. CDR3 coding DNA: TGTGCCAGCTCACGGAAACAGGGGTCCGAGCAGTACTTC. Its translation is CASSRKQGSEQYF.

V gene TRBV5-1 combines with J gene TRBJ2-2, with D possibly matching TRBD1 (6 bases). Trimming cost V 6 bases and J 5 bases, with 20 bases left between them. This CDR3 region has 16 residues. The germline gives CDR1 SGHRS, CDR2 YFSETQ. The CDR3 loop is CASNNRGRGSTGELFF. The CDR3 DNA is TGCGCCAGCAACAATCGAGGCAGGGGCAGTACCGGGGAGCTGTTTTTT. The full variable domain, in which reference TRBV5-1 and TRBJ2-2 provide the parts outside the CDR3, is KAGVTQTPRYLIKTRGQQVTLSCSPISGHRSVSWYQQTPGQGLQFLFEYFSETQRNKGNFPGRFSGRQFSNSRSEMNVSTLELGDSALYLCASNNRGRGSTGELFFGEGSRLTVL.

The chain joins TRBV10-3 to TRBJ2-5; D unclear. The DNA end favors TRBJ2-7, so the J call may be wrong. The germline V gene encodes CDR1 ENHRY and CDR2 SYGVKD. The CDR3 sequence is 11 residues long. CDR3 sequence (DNA): TGTGCCATCAGTGGGGGCTACGAGCAGTACTTC. It yields the protein CAISGGYEQYF.

V gene TRBV9 combines with J gene TRBJ2-1; 8 bases are a match to TRBD2. With V trimmed by 3 bases and J by 4 bases, 9 bases remained unmatched. The CDR3 totals 16 residues. CDR1 is SGDLS and CDR2 is YYNGEE in the germline V gene. The CDR3 DNA is TGTGCCAGCAGCGCGCAAGCGGGAGTGGGTTACAATGAGCAGTTCTTC. Protein product: CASSAQAGVGYNEQFF.

Points on this clone: The junction and the germline gene differ at one end; a read error may be behind it. This sequence joins TRBV7-9 and TRBJ2-7, with 9 bases identical to TRBD2. The CDR3 has 17 residues. Germline V gives CDR1 SEHNR, CDR2 FQNEAQ (reference sequence). The CDR3: CSSSFPTTSGISYEQYF. CDR3 nucleotides: TGTTCCAGCAGTTTCCCCACGACTAGCGGAATTTCCTACGAGCAGTACTTC.

This chain connects TRBV6-5 to TRBJ1-6; 7 bases align to TRBD1. J was trimmed by 7 bases and V by 6 bases; bases with no gene match: 9. The CDR3 consists of 15 residues. Per germline, CDR1 MNHEY and CDR2 SVGAGI. The CDR3 DNA reads as TGTGCCAGCAGCCCTGACAGGGTGGTAAATTCACCCCTCCACTTT. Translated: CASSPDRVVNSPLHF.

This chain connects TRBV7-6 to TRBJ2-7, with 10 bases that match TRBD1. CDR3 size: 17 residues. Germline values: CDR1 SGHVS, CDR2 FNYEAQ. The ends lost 1 base at V and 3 bases at J; junction bases unmatched: 9. DNA of the CDR3: TGTGCCAGCAGCTTAGGGGGGGGCGGGACAGGGGTCTACGAGCAGTACTTC. It specifies CASSLGGGGTGVYEQYF. Drawing the rest from reference TRBV7-6 and TRBJ2-7, the complete variable domain is GAGVSQSPRYKVTKRGQDVALRCDPISGHVSLYWYRQALGQGPEFLTYFNYEAQQDKSGLPNDRFSAERPEGSISTLTIQRTEQRDSAMYRCASSLGGGGTGVYEQYFGPGTRLTVT.

The chain combines TRBV6-6 with TRBJ1-1, with 9 positions matching TRBD1. V trimming: 3 bases; J trimming: 6 bases; junction bases outside the gene matches: 8. CDR1 MNHNY and CDR2 SVGAGI come from the germline V gene (reference sequence). The CDR3 runs 15 residues. The CDR3 region has the DNA TGTGCCAGCAGTTATGACGGACAGGGGTACTCTGAAGCTTTCTTT. Translated, it gives CASSYDGQGYSEAFF.

In its sample, this clone was seen a few times. J is TRBJ2-1 and V is TRBV4-1; 7 nucleotides line up with TRBD2. Germline loops: CDR1 MGHRA, CDR2 YSYEKL. The V gene end was trimmed by 1 base and the J gene end by 1 base; junction bases not matched to a gene: 4. CDR3 length: 16 residues. The CDR3 nucleotides are TGCGCCAGCAGCCAAGGTGGGGGGGGGTCCTACAATGAGCAGTTCTTC. Its translation is CASSQGGGGSYNEQFF.

The chain joins TRBV19 to TRBJ1-1; 7 nucleotides align to TRBD1. This CDR3 contains 13 residues. With 4 bases clipped from V and 5 bases from J, the junction kept 4 bases outside the gene matches. CDR1 and CDR2 (germline): LNHDA, SQIVND (reference sequence). CDR3 nucleotide sequence: TGTGCCAGTAGTACAGGGGGTGGAACTGAAGCTTTCTTT. It yields the protein CASSTGGGTEAFF.

The chain joins TRBV7-2 to TRBJ1-2; weak D call: TRBD1 (5 bases). The ends were cut back, 5 bases at V and 5 bases at J, with 21 bases in the middle. The CDR3 totals 16 residues. Germline V gives CDR1 SGHTA, CDR2 FQGNSA. The CDR3 DNA reads as TGTGCCAGCAGCGCTAACCTGGGGCCTGCAGTGTATGGCTACACCTTC. Protein: CASSANLGPAVYGYTF.

The V and J genes are TRBV19 and TRBJ2-3; 11 positions match TRBD2. Germline V gene lookup returns CDR1 LNHDA and CDR2 SQIVND (reference sequence). The CDR3 has 16 residues. The ends lost 4 bases at V and 2 bases at J; junction bases unmatched: 5. The DNA for the CDR3 is TGTGCCAGTAGTAGCCGACTAGCGGGGCACACAGATACGCAGTATTTT. Translation gives CASSSRLAGHTDTQYF.

This clone was recorded a few times. The chain joins TRBV4-2 to TRBJ2-5; D perhaps matches TRBD2 (6 bases). CDR3 size: 15 residues. Looked up from germline, CDR1 is LGHNA and CDR2 is YNFKEQ. V dropped 3 bases and J dropped 3 bases, with 14 bases sitting between them. DNA of the CDR3: TGTGCCAGCAGCCAGCGCGGGGCCGATAAAGAGACCCAGTACTTC. Translation: CASSQRGADKETQYF.

V usage is TRBV30 and J usage is TRBJ1-5; 7 nucleotides align to TRBD1. This CDR3 comprises 15 residues. The junction had 10 bases not matched to a gene; V was cut back by 5 bases and J by 3 bases. Germline V CDR1 and CDR2: GTSNPN, SVGIG (reference sequence). This CDR3 reads CAWGKGAMANQPQHF. CDR3 bases: TGTGCCTGGGGCAAGGGGGCGATGGCCAATCAGCCCCAGCATTTT.

The chain is built from TRBV7-9 and TRBJ1-5, with TRBD1 matching 10 bases. The germline V gene has CDR1 SEHNR and CDR2 FQNEAQ (reference sequence). There are 15 residues in the CDR3. Unmatched junction bases numbered 3, after V lost 5 bases and J lost 2 bases. The CDR3 reads CASSKGTGGNQPQHF. The CDR3 nucleotides are TGTGCCAGCAGCAAAGGGACAGGGGGCAATCAGCCCCAGCATTTT.

The chain employs TRBV30 and TRBJ1-5, with D hard to call. CDR3 size: 15 residues. CDR1 is GTSNPN, CDR2 SVGIG, per germline (reference sequence). Trimming shortened V by 0 bases and J by 7 bases, and 16 bases separated the two germline ends. The CDR3 sequence: CAWSVPRAPGQPQHF. CDR3 in DNA: TGTGCCTGGAGTGTTCCCCGGGCCCCGGGACAGCCCCAGCATTTT.

The chain links TRBV10-1 to TRBJ2-7; 10 bases agree with TRBD1. Trimming removed 6 bases from V and 0 bases from J; junction bases left unmatched: 2. The CDR3 is 14 residues long. Germline V gene sequence: CDR1 WNHNN, CDR2 SYGVQD (reference sequence). The CDR3 bases are TGCGCCAGCAGCGGGACAGGGGTCTCCTACGAGCAGTACTTC. It is translated as CASSGTGVSYEQYF.